This TCR beta chain was found in a study of CXCR3-negative and CXCR3-positive naive CD8 T cells. Overall study results and limits: Naive cells that were CXCR3-positive had more hydrophobic TRB CDR3s (compared with CXCR3-negative naive cells).

The study made its TRB cDNA libraries by 5' RACE, adding UMI labels. TCRdb derives one entry per CDR3 protein from the 5' RACE reads, leaving out DNA. The sample includes 120,000 to 150,000 distinct CDR3 sequences. CDR1 and CDR2 from the germline V gene are LNHNV and YYDKDF (reference sequence). CDR3 length: 12 residues. A note on this clonotype: What it binds is unknown.

Sequencing input: naive CXCR3+ CD8+ T cells from blood. Subset specified: CD45RO-CCR7+CD27+CD95- naive CD8+ T cells expressing CXCR3 (TNR3+). The J gene is TRBJ1-5, the V gene TRBV15. The clonotype originates from a human donor in good health. Some clones in this sample may be carry-over from other donors' samples. CDR3 residues: CATSSSLGPQHF.